Sequencing of this T cell receptor beta chain was carried out in a study of somatic mutations in cytotoxic T cells in rheumatoid arthritis. Sequencing used immunoSEQ multiplex PCR; TCRdb keeps in-frame clones, though not all of them. The repertoire includes roughly 25,000 clones, 74% of them detected once, and just over 9.5% sits in the top ten. CDR1 is SQVTM and CDR2 is ANQGSEA in the germline V gene. Between the trimmed V and J ends, which lost 7 bases and 5 bases, there was a span of 6 bases. This CDR3 is built from 10 residues. The study's findings and limits: Comparison of CD8+ T-cell clonality between rheumatoid arthritis patients and age-matched healthy controls yielded no significant difference. Exceedance of 20% of CD8+ cells by the largest CD8+ clone occurred in about an eighth of the roughly 65 patients. An age-related increase in CD8+ clonality was seen in rheumatoid arthritis patients but not in healthy controls.

To note about this clone: Its antigen is still unknown.

The chain joins TRBV29-1 to TRBJ1-5; D not resolved. Sequences were obtained from CD8+ T cells sorted from blood. This sequence originates from a young woman in good health. The DNA of the CDR3 is TGCAGCGGGGGTGATCAGCCCCAGCATTTT. Protein product: CSGGDQPQHF.